The TCR beta chain under discussion was sequenced for a study of blood T cell repertoires in COVID-19. At the level of the study: Material from acute and convalescent COVID-19 was sourced from the United States, Italy and Spain. T cells, B-cell-depleted T cells, or PBMCs provided the cDNA or gDNA that served as material.

In the original processing: Reference gene primer amplification yielded estimated nucleated cell counts. Only in-frame clones appear in the TCRdb table, and some are missing; sequencing was by immunoSEQ multiplex PCR. V and J calls and clone size are given by that table; D and trimming were obtained from the DNA. The table has about 250,000 clones, roughly 88% seen once. Trimming shortened V by 4 bases and J by 3 bases, and 14 bases separated the two germline ends. Germline V lookup: CDR1 SGHDT, CDR2 YYEEEE. This CDR3 is 14 amino acids long. What was sequenced was peripheral blood. The rearrangement joins TRBV5-6 to TRBJ2-7; maybe TRBD2 (7 bases). This clonotype originated in a woman aged 25 to 39 with acute or convalescent COVID-19. In DNA, the CDR3 is TGTGCCAGCAGCGCGGGGGCCATCATCTACGAGCAGTACTTC. Amino acid sequence: CASSAGAIIYEQYF.